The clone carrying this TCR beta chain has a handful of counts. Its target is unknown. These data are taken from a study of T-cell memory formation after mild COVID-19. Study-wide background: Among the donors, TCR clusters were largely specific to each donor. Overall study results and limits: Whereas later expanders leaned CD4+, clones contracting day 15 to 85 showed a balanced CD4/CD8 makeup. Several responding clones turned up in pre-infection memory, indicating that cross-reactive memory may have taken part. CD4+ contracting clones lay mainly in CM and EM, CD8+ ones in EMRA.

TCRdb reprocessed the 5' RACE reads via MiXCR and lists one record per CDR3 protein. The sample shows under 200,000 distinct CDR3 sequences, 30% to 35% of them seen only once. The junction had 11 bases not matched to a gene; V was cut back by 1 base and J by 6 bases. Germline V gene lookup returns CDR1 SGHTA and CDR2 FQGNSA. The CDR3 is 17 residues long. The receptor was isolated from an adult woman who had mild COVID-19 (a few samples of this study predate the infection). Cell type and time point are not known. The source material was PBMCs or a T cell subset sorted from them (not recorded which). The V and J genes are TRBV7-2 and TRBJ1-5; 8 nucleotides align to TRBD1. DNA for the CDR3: TGTGCCAGCAGCTTAGGGACAGGGTACCCGTCTGGTCAGCCCCAGCATTTT. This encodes CASSLGTGYPSGQPQHF.